The T cell receptor (beta chain) described here comes from a study of control samples from healthy donors and cancer patients. The data were produced by immunoSEQ multiplex PCR, yet TCRdb's version contains in-frame clones alone and is incomplete. The sample contains about 40,000 clones, roughly nine tenths of which appear only once. This receptor was identified in a woman aged 50 to 65 in good health. The sequenced material came from blood.

For the CDR3, the DNA is TGTGCCAGCAGTTTAGCTGCCGACGGGGGCGCTGAAGCTTTCTTT. Residues: CASSLAADGGAEAFF. V and J are TRBV28 and TRBJ1-1; TRBD1 is a possible D gene (6 bases). CDR3 size: 15 residues. The V end was cut by 2 bases, the J end by 6 bases, with 16 bases between. Per the germline V gene, CDR1 is MDHEN and CDR2 is SYDVKM. Complete variable domain (other parts from reference TRBV28 and TRBJ1-1): DVKVTQSSRYLVKRTGEKVFLECVQDMDHENMFWYRQDPGLGLRLIYFSYDVKMKEKGDIPEGYSVSREKKERFSLILESASTNQTSMYLCASSLAADGGAEAFFGQGTRLTVV.